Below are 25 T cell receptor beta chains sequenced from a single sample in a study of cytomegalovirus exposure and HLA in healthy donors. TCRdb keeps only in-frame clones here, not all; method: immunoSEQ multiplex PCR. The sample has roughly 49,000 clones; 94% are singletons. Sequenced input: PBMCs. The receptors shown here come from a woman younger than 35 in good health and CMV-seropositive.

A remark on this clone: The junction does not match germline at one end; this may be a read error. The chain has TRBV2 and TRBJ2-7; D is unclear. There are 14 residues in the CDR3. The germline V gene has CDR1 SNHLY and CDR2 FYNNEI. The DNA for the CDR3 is TGTGCCAGCAGTGGGGCCTCGATAGAATACGTGCAGTACTTC. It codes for CASSGASIEYVQYF.

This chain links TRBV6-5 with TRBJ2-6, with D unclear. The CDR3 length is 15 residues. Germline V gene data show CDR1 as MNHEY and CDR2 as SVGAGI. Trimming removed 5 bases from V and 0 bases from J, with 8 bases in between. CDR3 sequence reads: CASSPQISGANVLTF. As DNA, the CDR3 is TGTGCCAGCAGTCCGCAGATCTCTGGGGCCAACGTCCTGACTTTC.

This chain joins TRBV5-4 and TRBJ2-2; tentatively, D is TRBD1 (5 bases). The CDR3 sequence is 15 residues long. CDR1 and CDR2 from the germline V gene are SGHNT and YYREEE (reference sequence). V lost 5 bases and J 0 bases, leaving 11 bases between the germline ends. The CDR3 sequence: CASSRRQTNTGELFF. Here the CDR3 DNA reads TGTGCCAGCAGTCGCCGACAGACGAACACCGGGGAGCTGTTTTTT. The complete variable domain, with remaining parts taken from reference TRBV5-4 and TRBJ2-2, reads ETGVTQSPTHLIKTRGQQVTLRCSSQSGHNTVSWYQQALGQGPQFIFQYYREEENGRGNFPPRFSGLQFPNYSSELNVNALELDDSALYLCASSRRQTNTGELFFGEGSRLTVL.

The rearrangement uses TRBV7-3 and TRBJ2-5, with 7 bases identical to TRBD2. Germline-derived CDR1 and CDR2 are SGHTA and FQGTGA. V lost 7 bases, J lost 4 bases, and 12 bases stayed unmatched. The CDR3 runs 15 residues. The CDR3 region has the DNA TGTGCCAGCAAGGCTAGCGGAACGAGTGGAGAGACCCAGTACTTC. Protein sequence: CASKASGTSGETQYF.

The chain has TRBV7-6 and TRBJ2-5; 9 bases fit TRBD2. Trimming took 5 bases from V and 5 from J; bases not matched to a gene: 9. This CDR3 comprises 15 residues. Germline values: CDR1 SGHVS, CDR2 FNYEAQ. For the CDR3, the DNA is TGTGCCAGCAGCCCGCGGGGGGGGCGCGGGGAGACCCAGTACTTC. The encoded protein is CASSPRGGRGETQYF.

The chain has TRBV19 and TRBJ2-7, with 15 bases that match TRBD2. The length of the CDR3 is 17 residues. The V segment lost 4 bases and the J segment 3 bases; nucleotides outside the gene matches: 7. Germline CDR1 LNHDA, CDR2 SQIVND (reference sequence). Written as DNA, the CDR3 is TGTGCCAGTAGTACCGGACTAGCGGGAGGGATGATCTACGAGCAGTACTTC. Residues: CASSTGLAGGMIYEQYF. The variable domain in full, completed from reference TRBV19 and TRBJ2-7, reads DGGITQSPKYLFRKEGQNVTLSCEQNLNHDAMYWYRQDPGQGLRLIYYSQIVNDFQKGDIAEGYSVSREKKESFPLTVTSAQKNPTAFYLCASSTGLAGGMIYEQYFGPGTRLTVT.

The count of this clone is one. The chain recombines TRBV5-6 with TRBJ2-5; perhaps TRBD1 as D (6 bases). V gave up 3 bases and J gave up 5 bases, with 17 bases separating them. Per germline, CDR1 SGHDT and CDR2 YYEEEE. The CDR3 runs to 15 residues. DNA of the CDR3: TGTGCCAGCAGCTCGAGACCGACAGGCGGGGAGACCCAGTACTTC. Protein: CASSSRPTGGETQYF.

CDR3 DNA sequence: TGCGCCAGCACCCGGACTAGCGGGAGTTACGAGCAGTACTTC. Its translation is CASTRTSGSYEQYF. This chain joins TRBV5-1 and TRBJ2-7; TRBD2 matches 13 bases. The germline V gene encodes CDR1 SGHRS and CDR2 YFSETQ. Trimming removed 6 bases from V and 4 bases from J; junction bases left unmatched: 4. The CDR3 consists of 14 residues.

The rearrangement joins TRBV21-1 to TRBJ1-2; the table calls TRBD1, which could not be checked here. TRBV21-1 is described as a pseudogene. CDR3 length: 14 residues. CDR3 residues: CASSAGTHYGGYTF. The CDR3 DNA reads TGTGCCAGCAGCGCCGGGACACACTACGGGGGCTACACCTTC.

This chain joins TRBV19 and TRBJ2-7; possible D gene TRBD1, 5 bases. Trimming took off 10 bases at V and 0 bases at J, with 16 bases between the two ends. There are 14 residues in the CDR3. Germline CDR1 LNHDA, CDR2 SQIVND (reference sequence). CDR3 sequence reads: CATSDTLSSYEQYF. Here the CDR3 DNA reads TGTGCCACCTCGGACACCTTGAGCTCCTACGAGCAGTACTTC.

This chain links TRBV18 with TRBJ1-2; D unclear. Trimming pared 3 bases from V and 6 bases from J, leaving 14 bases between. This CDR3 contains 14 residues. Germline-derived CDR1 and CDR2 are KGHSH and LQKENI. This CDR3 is CASSPVGASDGYTF. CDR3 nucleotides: TGTGCCAGCTCACCGGTGGGCGCCTCAGATGGCTACACCTTC.

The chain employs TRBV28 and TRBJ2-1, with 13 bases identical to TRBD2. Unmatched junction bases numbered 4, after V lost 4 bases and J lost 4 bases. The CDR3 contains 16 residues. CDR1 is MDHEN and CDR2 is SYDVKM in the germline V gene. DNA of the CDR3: TGTGCCAGCAGTTCAACTAGCGGGAGGGATTACAATGAGCAGTTCTTC. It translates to CASSSTSGRDYNEQFF.

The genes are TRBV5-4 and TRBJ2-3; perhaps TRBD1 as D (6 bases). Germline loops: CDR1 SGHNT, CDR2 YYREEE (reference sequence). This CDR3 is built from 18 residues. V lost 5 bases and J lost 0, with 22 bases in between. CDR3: CASSSPGHLMSSTDTQYF. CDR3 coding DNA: TGTGCCAGCAGTTCACCGGGACACCTAATGTCTAGCACAGATACGCAGTATTTT.

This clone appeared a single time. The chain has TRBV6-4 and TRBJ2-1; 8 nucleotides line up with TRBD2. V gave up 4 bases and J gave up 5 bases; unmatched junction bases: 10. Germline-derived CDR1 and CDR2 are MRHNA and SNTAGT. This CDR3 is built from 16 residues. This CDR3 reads CASSGVSGSAHNEQFF. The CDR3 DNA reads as TGTGCCAGCAGTGGGGTGAGCGGGAGTGCCCACAATGAGCAGTTCTTC.

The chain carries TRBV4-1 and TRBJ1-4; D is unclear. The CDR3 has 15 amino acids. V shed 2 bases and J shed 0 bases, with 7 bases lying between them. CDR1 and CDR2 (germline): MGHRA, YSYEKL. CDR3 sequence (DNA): TGCGCCAGCAGCCAACAGTCCGCAACTAATGAAAAACTGTTTTTT. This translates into CASSQQSATNEKLFF.

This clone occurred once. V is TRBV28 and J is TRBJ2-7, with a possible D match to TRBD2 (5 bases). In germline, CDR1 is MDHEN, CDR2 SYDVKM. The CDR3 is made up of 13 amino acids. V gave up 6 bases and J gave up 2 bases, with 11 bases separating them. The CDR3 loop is CASSRTVAYEQYF. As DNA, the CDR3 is TGTGCCAGCAGCAGGACTGTAGCCTACGAGCAGTACTTC.

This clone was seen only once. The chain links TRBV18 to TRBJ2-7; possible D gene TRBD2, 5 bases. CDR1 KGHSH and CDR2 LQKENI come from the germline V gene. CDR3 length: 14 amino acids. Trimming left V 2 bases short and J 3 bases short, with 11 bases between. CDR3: CASSPGGPYYEQYF. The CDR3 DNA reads TGTGCCAGCTCACCAGGCGGGCCCTACTACGAGCAGTACTTC.

The CDR3 nucleotides are TGTGCCACCAGCCCAGTGGGGGGAGGTTGGACTGAAGCTTTCTTT. Translating it yields CATSPVGGGWTEAFF. The chain combines TRBV15 with TRBJ1-1; TRBD1 might be the D (5 bases). Germline V gives CDR1 LNHNV, CDR2 YYDKDF (reference sequence). V dropped 5 bases and J dropped 5 bases, with 18 bases sitting between them. This CDR3 contains 15 residues.

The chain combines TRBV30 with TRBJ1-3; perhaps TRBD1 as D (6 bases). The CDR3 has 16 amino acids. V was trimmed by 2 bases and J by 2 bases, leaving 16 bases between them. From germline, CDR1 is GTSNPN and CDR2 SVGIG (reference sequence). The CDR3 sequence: CAWSIGTPNAGNTIYF. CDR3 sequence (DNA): TGTGCCTGGAGTATCGGGACACCCAACGCTGGAAACACCATATATTTT. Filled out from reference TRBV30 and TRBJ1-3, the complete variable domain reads SQTIHQWPATLVQPVGSPLSLECTVEGTSNPNLYWYRQAAGRGLQLLFYSVGIGQISSEVPQNLSASRPQDRQFILSSKKLLLSDSGFYLCAWSIGTPNAGNTIYFGEGSWLTVV.

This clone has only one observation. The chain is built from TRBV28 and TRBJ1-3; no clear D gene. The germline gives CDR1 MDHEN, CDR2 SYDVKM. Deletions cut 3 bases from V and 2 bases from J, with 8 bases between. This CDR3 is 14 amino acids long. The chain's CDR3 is CASSFGQAGNTIYF. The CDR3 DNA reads TGTGCCAGCAGTTTTGGGCAGGCTGGAAACACCATATATTTT.

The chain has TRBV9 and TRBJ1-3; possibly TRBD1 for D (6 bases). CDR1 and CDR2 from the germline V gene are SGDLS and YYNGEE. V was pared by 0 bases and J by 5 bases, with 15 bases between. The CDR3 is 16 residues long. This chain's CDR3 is CASSVGGDMTRNTIYF. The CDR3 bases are TGTGCCAGCAGCGTAGGAGGGGACATGACGAGAAACACCATATATTTT.

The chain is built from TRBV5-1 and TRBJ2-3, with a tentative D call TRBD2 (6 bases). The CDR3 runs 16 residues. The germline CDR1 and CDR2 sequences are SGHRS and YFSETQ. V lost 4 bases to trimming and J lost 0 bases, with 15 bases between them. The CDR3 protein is CASSPTGRGSTDTQYF. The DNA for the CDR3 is TGCGCCAGCAGCCCGACTGGGCGGGGTAGCACAGATACGCAGTATTTT.

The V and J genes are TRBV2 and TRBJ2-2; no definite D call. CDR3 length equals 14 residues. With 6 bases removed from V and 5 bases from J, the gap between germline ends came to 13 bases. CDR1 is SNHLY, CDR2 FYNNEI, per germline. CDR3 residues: CASRPGLATGELFF. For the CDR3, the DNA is TGTGCCAGCAGACCCGGGTTGGCGACCGGGGAGCTGTTTTTT.

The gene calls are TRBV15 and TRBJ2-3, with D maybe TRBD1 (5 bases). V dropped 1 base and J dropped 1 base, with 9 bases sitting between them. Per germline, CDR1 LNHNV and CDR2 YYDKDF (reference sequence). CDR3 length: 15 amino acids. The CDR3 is CATSRVQGGTDTQYF. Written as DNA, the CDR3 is TGTGCCACCAGCAGAGTTCAAGGGGGCACAGATACGCAGTATTTT.

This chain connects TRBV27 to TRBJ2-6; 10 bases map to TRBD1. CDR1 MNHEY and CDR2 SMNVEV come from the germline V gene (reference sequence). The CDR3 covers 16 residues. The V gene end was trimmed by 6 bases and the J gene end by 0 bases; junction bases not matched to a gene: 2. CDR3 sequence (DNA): TGTGCCAGCAGGGACAGGGGGAGCTCTGGGGCCAACGTCCTGACTTTC. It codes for CASRDRGSSGANVLTF. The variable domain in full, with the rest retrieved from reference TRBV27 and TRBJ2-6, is EAQVTQNPRYLITVTGKKLTVTCSQNMNHEYMSWYRQDPGLGLRQIYYSMNVEVTDKGDVPEGYKVSRKEKRNFPLILESPSPNQTSLYFCASRDRGSSGANVLTFGAGSRLTVL.